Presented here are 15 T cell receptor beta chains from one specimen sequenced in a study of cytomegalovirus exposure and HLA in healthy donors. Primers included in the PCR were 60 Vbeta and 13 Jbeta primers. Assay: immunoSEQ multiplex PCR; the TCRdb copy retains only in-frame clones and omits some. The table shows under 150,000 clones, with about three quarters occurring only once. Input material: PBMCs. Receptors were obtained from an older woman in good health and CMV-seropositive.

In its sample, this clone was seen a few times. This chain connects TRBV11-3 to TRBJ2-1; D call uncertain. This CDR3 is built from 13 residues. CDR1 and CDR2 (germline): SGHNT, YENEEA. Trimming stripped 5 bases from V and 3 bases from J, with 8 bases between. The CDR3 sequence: CASSPGRYNEQFF. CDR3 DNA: TGTGCCAGCAGCCCAGGTCGCTACAATGAGCAGTTCTTC.

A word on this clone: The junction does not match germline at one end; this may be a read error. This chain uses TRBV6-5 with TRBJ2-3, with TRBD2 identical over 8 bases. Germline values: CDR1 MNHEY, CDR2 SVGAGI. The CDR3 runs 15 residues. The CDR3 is CANSYQAGVPDTQYF. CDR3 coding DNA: TGTGCCAACAGTTACCAAGCGGGGGTGCCAGATACGCAGTATTTT.

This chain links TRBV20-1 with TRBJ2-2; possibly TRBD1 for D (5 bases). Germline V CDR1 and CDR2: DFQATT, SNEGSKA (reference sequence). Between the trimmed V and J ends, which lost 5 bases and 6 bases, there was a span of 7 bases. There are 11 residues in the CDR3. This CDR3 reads CSAPGSGELFF. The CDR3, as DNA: TGCAGTGCTCCAGGGTCCGGGGAGCTGTTTTTT.

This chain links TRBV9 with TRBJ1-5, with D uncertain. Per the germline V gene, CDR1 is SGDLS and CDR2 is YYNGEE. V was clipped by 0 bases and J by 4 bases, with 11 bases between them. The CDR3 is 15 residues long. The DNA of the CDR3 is TGTGCCAGCAGCGTAGGGGCCGGAGGGAATCAGCCCCAGCATTTT. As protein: CASSVGAGGNQPQHF.

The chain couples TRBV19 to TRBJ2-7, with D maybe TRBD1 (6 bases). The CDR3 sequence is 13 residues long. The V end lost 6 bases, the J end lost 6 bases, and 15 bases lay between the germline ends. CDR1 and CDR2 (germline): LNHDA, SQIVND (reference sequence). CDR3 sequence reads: CASSPRGSGEQYF. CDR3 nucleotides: TGTGCCAGTAGCCCCAGGGGATCTGGCGAGCAGTACTTC.

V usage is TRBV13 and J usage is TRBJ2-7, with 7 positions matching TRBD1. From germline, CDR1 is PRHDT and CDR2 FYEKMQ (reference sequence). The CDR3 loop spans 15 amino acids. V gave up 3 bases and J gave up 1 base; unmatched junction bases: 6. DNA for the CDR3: TGTGCCAGCAGCTTTATACAGGGGAGTTCCTACGAGCAGTACTTC. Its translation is CASSFIQGSSYEQYF.

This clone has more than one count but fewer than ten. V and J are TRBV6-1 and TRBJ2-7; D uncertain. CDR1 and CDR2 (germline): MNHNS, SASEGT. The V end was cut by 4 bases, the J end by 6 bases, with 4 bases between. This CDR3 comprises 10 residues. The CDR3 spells CASSVAEQYF. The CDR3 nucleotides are TGTGCCAGCAGTGTGGCCGAGCAGTACTTC.

CDR3 in amino acids: CASSLDWGGYTEAFF. The CDR3 DNA follows: TGTGCCAGCAGCTTAGATTGGGGGGGGTACACTGAAGCTTTCTTT. The rearrangement links TRBV11-2 to TRBJ1-1; tentative D call: TRBD1 (5 bases). This CDR3 is built from 15 residues. Germline loops: CDR1 SGHAT, CDR2 FQNNGV. V shed 0 bases and J shed 3 bases, with 11 bases lying between them.

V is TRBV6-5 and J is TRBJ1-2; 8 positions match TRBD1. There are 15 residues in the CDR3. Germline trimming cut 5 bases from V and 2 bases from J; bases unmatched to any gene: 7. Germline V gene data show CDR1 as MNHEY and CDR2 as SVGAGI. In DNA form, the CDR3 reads TGTGCCAGCAGTCCAGGGGGCGCCGGAAACTATGGCTACACCTTC. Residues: CASSPGGAGNYGYTF.

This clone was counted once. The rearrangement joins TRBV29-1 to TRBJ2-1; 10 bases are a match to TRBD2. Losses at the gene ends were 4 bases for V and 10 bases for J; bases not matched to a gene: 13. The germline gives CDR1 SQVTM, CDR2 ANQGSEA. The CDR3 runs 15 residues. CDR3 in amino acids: CSVGAGTSASGEQFF. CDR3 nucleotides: TGCAGCGTTGGGGCCGGGACTAGCGCCTCCGGGGAGCAGTTCTTC.

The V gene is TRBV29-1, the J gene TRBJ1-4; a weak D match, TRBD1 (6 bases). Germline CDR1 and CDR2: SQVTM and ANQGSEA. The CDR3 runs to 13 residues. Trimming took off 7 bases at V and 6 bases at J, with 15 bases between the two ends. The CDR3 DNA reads TGCAGCGCCGAAGGGGGTTCGGATGAAAAACTGTTTTTT. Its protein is CSAEGGSDEKLFF.

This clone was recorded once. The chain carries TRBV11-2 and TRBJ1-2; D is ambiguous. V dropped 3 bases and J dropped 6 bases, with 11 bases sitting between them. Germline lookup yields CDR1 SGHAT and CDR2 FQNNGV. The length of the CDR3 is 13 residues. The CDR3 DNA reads TGTGCCAGCAGCTTTCAAATCCGAGATGGCTACACCTTC. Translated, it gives CASSFQIRDGYTF. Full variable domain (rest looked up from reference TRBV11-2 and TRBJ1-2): EAGVAQSPRYKIIEKRQSVAFWCNPISGHATLYWYQQILGQGPKLLIQFQNNGVVDDSQLPKDRFSAERLKGVDSTLKIQPAKLEDSAVYLCASSFQIRDGYTFGSGTRLTVV.

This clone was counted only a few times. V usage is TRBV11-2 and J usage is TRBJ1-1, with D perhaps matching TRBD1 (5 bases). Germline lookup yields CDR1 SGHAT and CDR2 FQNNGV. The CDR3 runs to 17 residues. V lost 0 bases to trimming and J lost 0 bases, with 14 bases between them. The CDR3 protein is CASSLDLRGTLNTEAFF. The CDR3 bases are TGTGCCAGCAGCTTAGATTTGCGGGGGACCCTGAACACTGAAGCTTTCTTT.

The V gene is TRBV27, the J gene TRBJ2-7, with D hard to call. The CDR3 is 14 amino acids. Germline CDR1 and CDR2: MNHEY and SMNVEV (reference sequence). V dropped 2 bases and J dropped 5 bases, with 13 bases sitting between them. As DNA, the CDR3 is TGTGCCAGCAGTTTAAAGGCAGGTATACACGAGCAGTACTTC. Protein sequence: CASSLKAGIHEQYF.

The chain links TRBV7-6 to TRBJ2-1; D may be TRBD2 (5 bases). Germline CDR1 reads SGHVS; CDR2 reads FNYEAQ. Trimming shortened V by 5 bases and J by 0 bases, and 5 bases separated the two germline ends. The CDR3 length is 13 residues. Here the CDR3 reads CASSRGSYNEQFF. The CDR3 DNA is TGTGCCAGCAGCCGGGGCTCCTACAATGAGCAGTTCTTC. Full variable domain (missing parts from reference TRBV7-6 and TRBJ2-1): GAGVSQSPRYKVTKRGQDVALRCDPISGHVSLYWYRQALGQGPEFLTYFNYEAQQDKSGLPNDRFSAERPEGSISTLTIQRTEQRDSAMYRCASSRGSYNEQFFGPGTRLTVL.